This TCR beta chain appears in the sequencing data of a study of neurological immune-mediated disorders. Notes on the study in general: No CDR3 amino acid sequences recurred among expanded clones across subjects, suggesting private repertoires in all groups. In HTLV-1-associated myelopathy, TCR clonal expansion was greatest, whereas multiple sclerosis had the least, falling below healthy controls.

CDR1 is MNHEY, CDR2 SMNVEV, per germline (reference sequence). The CDR3 spans 14 residues. V shed 7 bases and J 2 bases; nucleotides not matched to a gene: 7. The team produced cDNA through 5'RACE using 10-nucleotide random UMIs. MiXCR, applied by TCRdb to the 5' RACE reads, yields one record per CDR3 protein. Of 30,000 or so distinct CDR3 sequences in the sample, 4% are singletons; the top ten hold 25%. This clonotype has at least ten counts. Antigen specificity is unknown. Sorted libraries were made with about a million CD4+ or CD8+ T cells. The clonotype comes from a woman in her forties in good health. The sample was CD4+ T cells from blood. J is TRBJ2-7 and V is TRBV27; 8 bases agree with TRBD1. The CDR3 coding sequence is TGTGCCAGCAAACGACAGGGGTCAACCTACGAGCAGTACTTC. This gives the protein CASKRQGSTYEQYF.